Sequencing of this T cell receptor beta chain was carried out in a study of T cell clonality in common variable immunodeficiency. Study results and caveats: In common variable immunodeficiency, TCR beta chains reportedly carried fewer deletions and N-nucleotide insertions. TCRbeta clonality was increased in CVID versus healthy controls.

Both groups were predominantly of Caucasian heritage. The sample holds a few counts of this clone. What it binds is not known. Read sequence stops 3 residues before the CDR3 end, and the germline J gene provides the missing end. Sequencing was performed with immunoSEQ multiplex PCR; in TCRdb, only in-frame clones are kept and a portion is missing. The specimen has roughly 14,000 clones, none found just once. The CDR3 spans 15 residues. V shed 5 bases and J shed 3 bases, with 14 bases lying between them. Germline CDR1 is SEHNR and CDR2 is FQNEAQ (reference sequence). This chain connects TRBV7-9 to TRBJ2-4, with D possibly matching TRBD2 (5 bases). The TCR sequence derives from a human donor with common variable immunodeficiency. The material sequenced was peripheral blood mononuclear cells. The CDR3 protein is CASSHRGGGKNIQYF. Partial CDR3 DNA: TGTGCCAGCAGCCATCGGGGTGGCGGCAAAAACATT.